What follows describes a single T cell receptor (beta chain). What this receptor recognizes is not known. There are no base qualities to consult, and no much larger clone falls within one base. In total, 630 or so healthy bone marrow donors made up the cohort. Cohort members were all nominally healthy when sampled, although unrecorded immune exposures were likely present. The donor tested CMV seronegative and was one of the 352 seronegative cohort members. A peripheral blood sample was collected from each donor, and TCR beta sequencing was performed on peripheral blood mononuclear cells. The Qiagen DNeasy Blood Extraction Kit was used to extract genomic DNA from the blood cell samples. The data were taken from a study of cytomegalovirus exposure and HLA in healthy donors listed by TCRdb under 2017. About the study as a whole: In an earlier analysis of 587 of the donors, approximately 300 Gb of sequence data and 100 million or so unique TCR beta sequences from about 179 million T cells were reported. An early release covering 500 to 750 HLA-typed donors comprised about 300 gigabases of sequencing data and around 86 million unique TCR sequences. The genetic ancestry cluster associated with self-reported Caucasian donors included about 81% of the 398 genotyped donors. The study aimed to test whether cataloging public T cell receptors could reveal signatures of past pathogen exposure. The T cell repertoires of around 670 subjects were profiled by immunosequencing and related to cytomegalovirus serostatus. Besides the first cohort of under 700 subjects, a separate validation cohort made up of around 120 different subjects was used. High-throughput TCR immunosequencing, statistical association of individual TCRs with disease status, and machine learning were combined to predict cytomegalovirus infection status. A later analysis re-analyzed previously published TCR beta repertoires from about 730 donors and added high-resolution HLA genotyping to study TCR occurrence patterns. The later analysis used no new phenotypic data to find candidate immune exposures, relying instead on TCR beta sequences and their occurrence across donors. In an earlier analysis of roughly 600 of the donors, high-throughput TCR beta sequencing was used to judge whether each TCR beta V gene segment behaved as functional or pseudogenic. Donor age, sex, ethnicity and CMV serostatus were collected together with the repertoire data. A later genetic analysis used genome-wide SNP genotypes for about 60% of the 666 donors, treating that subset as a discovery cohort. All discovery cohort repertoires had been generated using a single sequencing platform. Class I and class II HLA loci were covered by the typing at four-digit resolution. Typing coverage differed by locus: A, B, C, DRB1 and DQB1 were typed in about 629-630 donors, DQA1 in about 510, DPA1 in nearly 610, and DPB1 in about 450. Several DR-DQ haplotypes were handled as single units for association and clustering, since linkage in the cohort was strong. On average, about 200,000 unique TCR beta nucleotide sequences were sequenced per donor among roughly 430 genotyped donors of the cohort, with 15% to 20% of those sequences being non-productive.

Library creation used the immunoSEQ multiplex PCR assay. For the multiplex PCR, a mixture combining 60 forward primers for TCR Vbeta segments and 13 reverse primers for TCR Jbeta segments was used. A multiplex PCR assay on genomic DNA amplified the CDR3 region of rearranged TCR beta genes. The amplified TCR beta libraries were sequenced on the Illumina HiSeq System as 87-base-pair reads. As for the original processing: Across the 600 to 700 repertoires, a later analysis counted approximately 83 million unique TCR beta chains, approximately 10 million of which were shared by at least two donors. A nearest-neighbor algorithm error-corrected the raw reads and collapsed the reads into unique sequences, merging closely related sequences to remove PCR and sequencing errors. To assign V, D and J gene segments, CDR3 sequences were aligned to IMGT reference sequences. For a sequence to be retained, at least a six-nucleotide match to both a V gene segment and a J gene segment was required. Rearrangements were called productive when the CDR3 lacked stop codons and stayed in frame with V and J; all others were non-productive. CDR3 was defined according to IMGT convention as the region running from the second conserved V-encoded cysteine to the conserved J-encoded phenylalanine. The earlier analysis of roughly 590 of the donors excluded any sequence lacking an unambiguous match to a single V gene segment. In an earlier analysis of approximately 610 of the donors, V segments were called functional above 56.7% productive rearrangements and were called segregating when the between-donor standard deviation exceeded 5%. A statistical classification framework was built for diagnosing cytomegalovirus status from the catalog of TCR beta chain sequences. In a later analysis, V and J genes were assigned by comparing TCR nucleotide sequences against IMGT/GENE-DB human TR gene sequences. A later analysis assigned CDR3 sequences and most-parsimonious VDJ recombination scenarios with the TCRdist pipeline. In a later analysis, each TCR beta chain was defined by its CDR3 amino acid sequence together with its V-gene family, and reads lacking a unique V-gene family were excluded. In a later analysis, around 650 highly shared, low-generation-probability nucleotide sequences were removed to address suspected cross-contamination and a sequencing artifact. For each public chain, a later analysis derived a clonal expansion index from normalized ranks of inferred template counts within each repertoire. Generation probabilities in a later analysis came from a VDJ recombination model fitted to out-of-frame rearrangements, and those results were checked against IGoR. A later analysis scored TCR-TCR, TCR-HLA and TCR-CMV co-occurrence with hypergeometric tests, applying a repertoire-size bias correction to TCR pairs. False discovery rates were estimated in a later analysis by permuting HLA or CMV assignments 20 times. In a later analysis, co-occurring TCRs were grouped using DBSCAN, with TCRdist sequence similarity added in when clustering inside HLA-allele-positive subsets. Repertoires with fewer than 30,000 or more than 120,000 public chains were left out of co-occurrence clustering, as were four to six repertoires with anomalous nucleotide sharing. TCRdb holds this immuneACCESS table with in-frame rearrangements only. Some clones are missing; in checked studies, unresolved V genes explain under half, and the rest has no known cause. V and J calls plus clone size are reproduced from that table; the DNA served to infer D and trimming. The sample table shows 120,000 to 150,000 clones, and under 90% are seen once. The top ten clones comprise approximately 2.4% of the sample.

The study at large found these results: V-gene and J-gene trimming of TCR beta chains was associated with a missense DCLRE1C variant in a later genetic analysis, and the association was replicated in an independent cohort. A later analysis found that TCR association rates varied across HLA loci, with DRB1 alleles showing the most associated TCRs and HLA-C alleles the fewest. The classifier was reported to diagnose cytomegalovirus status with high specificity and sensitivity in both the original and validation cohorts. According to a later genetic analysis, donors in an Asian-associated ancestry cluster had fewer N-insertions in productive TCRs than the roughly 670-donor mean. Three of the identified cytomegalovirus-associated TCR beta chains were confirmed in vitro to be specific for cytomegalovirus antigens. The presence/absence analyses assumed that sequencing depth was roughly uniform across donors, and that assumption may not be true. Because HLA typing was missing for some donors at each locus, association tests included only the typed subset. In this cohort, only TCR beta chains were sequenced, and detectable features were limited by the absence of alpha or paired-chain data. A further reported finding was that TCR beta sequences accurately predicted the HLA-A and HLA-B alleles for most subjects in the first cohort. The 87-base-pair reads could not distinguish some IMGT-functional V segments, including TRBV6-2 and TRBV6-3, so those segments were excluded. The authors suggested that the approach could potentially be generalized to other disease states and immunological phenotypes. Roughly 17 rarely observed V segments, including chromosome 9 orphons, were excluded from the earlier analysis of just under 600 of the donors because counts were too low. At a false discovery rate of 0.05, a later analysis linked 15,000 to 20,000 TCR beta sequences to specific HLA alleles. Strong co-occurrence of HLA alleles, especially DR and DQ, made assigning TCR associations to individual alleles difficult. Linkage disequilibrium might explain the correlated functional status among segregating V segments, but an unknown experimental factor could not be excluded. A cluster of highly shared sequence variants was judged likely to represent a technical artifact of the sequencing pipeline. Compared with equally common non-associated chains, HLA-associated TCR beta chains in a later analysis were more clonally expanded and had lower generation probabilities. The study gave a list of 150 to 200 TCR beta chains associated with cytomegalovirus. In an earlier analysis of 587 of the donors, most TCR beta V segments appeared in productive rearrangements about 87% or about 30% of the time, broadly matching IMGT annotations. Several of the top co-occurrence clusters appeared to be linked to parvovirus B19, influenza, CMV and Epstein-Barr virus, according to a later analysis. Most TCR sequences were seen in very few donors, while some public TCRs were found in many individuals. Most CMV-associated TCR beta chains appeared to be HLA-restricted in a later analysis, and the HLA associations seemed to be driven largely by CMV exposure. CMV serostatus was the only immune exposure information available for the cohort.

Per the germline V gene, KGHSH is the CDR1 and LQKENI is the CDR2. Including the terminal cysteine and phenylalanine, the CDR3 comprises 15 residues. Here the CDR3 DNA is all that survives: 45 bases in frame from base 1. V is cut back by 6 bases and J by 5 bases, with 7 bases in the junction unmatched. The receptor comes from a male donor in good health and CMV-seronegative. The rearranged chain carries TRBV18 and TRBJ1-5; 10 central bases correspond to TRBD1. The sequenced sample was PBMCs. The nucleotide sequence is TGTGCCAGCTCCCCCGGGACAGGGGTCGATCAGCCCCAGCATTTT. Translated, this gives CASSPGTGVDQPQHF.